The clone carrying this T cell receptor beta chain was counted only a few times. The CDR3 consists of 11 residues. Per germline, CDR1 SGHAT and CDR2 FQNNGV. With 5 bases removed from V and 4 bases from J, the gap between germline ends came to 2 bases. This sample was included in a study of shared clonotypes between healthy human individuals. Study in general: Per donor, three plates held CD4 naive cells, three held CD4 memory, two held CD8 naive and one held CD8 memory.

The table came from immunoSEQ multiplex PCR; TCRdb's copy has only in-frame clones and leaves some out. This sample has about 1.1 million clones, with approximately 77% found just once. The source is a man between 18 and 29 years old in good health. Some clones in this sample may be carry-over from other donors' samples. Sequenced sample: memory CD4+ T cells from PBMCs. Subset indicated: CD45RA-negative fraction. The genes are TRBV11-2 and TRBJ1-4; D is ambiguous. This chain's CDR3 is CASSHNEKLFF. The CDR3 DNA is TGTGCCAGCAGCCATAATGAAAAACTGTTTTTT.